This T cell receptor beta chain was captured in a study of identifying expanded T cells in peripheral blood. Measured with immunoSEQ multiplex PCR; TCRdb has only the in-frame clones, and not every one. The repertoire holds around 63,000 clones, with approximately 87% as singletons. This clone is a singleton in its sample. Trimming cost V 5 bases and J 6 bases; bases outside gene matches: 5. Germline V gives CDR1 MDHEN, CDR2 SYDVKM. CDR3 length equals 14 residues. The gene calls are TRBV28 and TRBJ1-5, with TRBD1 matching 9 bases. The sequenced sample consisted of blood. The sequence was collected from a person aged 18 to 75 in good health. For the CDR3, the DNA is TGTGCCAGCAGTCCACAGGGGGCCAGTCAGCCCCAGCATTTT. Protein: CASSPQGASQPQHF.